Listed below are T cell receptor beta chains from one sample, sequenced in a study of vaccination and CD4 T cells after COVID-19. Antigens of these TCRs are unknown. TCRdb itself ran the PCR reads through MiXCR, one entry per CDR3 protein. The sample carries just under 20,000 distinct CDR3 sequences, 47% recorded once. The sample here was CD4+ T cells from blood, cultured in vitro, taken before SARS-CoV-2 vaccination. All receptors derive from a human donor who had recovered from COVID-19. The CDR3 runs from the conserved cysteine through the conserved F or W. A D gene is named only where the DNA matches it firmly. Size values are once, few and many counts, or a class for expanded clones, and some rows have none.

d_call	v_call	clone_size	j_call	cdr3_aa	cdr3_nt
.	TRBV27	few	TRBJ1-1	CASSLEVSNTEAFF	TGTGCCAGCAGTTTAGAGGTTTCGAACACTGAAGCTTTCTTT
TRBD2	TRBV20-1	few	TRBJ2-1	CSATSSGGPISYNEQFF	TGCAGTGCTACTTCTAGCGGGGGGCCCATCTCCTACAATGAGCAGTTCTTC
.	TRBV28	few	TRBJ1-6	CASSFPSFGTRQVSPLHF	TGTGCCAGCAGTTTTCCTAGTTTCGGGACCCGGCAGGTTTCACCCCTCCACTTT
.	TRBV20-1	few	TRBJ1-5	CSAREPTGGGQPQHF	TGCAGTGCTAGGGAGCCCACAGGTGGTGGTCAGCCCCAGCATTTT
TRBD1	TRBV20-1	few	TRBJ2-3	CSATGLHRGKNTQYF	TGCAGTGCTACTGGACTACACAGGGGGAAGAATACGCAGTATTTT
.	TRBV7-2	.	TRBJ1-6	CASSIRGIGANSPLHF	TGTGCCAGCAGCATACGGGGGATAGGGGCAAATTCACCCCTCCACTTT
.	TRBV20-1	once	TRBJ2-7	CSARDRLGSDYEQYF	TGCAGTGCTAGAGATCGTCTGGGCAGTGACTACGAGCAGTACTTC
TRBD1	TRBV6-5	few	TRBJ2-1	CASSYAGGKYNEQFF	TGTGCCAGCAGTTACGCAGGGGGCAAATACAATGAGCAGTTCTTC
.	TRBV15	.	TRBJ1-5	CATSNDYSNQPQHF	TGTGCCACCAGCAACGATTATAGCAATCAGCCCCAGCATTTT
.	TRBV2	few	TRBJ1-2	CATETGGNDYGYTF	TGTGCCACAGAGACAGGCGGAAACGACTATGGCTACACCTTC
TRBD1	TRBV20-1	few	TRBJ1-4	CSARGTGRREKLFF	TGCAGTGCTAGAGGGACAGGGCGTAGGGAAAAACTGTTTTTT
.	TRBV7-2	.	TRBJ1-6	CASRLIRPGTRNNSPLHF	TGTGCCAGCAGGCTAATACGGCCAGGGACGCGGAATAATTCACCCCTCCACTTT
.	TRBV7-8	.	TRBJ1-3	CASSLVLGGGNTIYF	TGTGCCAGCAGCTTAGTACTAGGGGGAGGAAACACCATATATTTT
TRBD1	TRBV6-2/TRBV6-3	.	TRBJ2-3	CASSSDRGHTDTQYF	TGTGCCAGCTCCTCTGACAGGGGCCACACAGATACGCAGTATTTT
.	TRBV4-3	.	TRBJ2-3	CASSQDGSRGDTQYF	TGCGCCAGCAGCCAAGATGGATCCAGGGGAGATACGCAGTATTTT
.	TRBV7-9	.	TRBJ1-2	CASSPAAGKYGYTF	TGTGCCAGCAGCCCGGCGGCAGGGAAGTATGGCTACACCTTC
TRBD2	TRBV7-2	.	TRBJ2-7	CASSKSGTSSYEQYF	TGTGCCAGCAGCAAATCCGGGACTAGCTCCTACGAGCAGTACTTC
.	TRBV6-2/TRBV6-3	.	TRBJ2-3	CASSPGRDYTDTQYF	TGTGCCAGTAGTCCGGGGCGGGATTACACAGATACGCAGTATTTT
TRBD1	TRBV19	.	TRBJ1-1	CASSPRDSSNTEAFF	TGTGCCAGTAGTCCTCGGGACAGCTCGAACACTGAAGCTTTCTTT
.	TRBV5-4	.	TRBJ2-6	CASSSHSGANVLTF	TGTGCCAGCAGCTCCCACTCTGGGGCCAACGTCCTGACTTTC
TRBD1	TRBV5-4	few	TRBJ2-7	CASSNYRDRDYEQYF	TGTGCCAGCAGCAACTACCGGGACAGGGACTACGAGCAGTACTTC
.	TRBV2	few	TRBJ2-1	CASSEALQWYNEQFF	TGTGCCAGCAGTGAAGCGCTACAGTGGTACAATGAGCAGTTCTTC
.	TRBV7-9	.	TRBJ1-3	CASSFDSHSGNTIYF	TGTGCCAGCAGCTTCGACAGCCACTCTGGAAACACCATATATTTT
.	TRBV10-3	.	TRBJ1-1	CAISPKRDMDNTEAFF	TGTGCCATCAGTCCCAAGCGGGATATGGATAACACTGAAGCTTTCTTT
.	TRBV20-1	.	TRBJ2-3	CSARDSIKLDTQYF	TGCAGTGCTAGAGATTCAATAAAATTAGATACGCAGTATTTT
TRBD1	TRBV12-3/TRBV12-4	.	TRBJ1-1	CASTFDRVNTEAFF	TGTGCCAGCACCTTCGACAGGGTGAACACTGAAGCTTTCTTT
.	TRBV27	.	TRBJ1-1	CASRKDRLNTEAFF	TGTGCCAGCAGAAAAGATCGGTTGAACACTGAAGCTTTCTTT
TRBD1	TRBV18	.	TRBJ2-2	CASSPQQGPGELFF	TGTGCCAGCTCACCACAACAGGGGCCCGGGGAGCTGTTTTTT
TRBD1	TRBV27	once	TRBJ1-5	CASSSGTGVANQPQHF	TGTGCCAGCAGTAGCGGGACAGGGGTAGCAAATCAGCCCCAGCATTTT
.	TRBV7-3	.	TRBJ2-3	CASSTDRTDTQYF	TGTGCCAGCAGCACCGACCGCACAGATACGCAGTATTTT
TRBD1	TRBV27	few	TRBJ2-4	CASRTSTGVLAKNIQYF	TGTGCCAGCAGAACTTCGACAGGGGTGCTAGCCAAAAACATTCAGTACTTC
TRBD2	TRBV7-2	.	TRBJ2-7	CASSWGLAGVVGADYEQYF	TGTGCCAGCAGCTGGGGACTAGCGGGAGTCGTGGGGGCAGACTACGAGCAGTACTTC
TRBD2	TRBV19	few	TRBJ2-5	CASRTSGNQETQYF	TGTGCCAGTAGGACGAGCGGGAACCAAGAGACCCAGTACTTC
.	TRBV19	few	TRBJ1-5	CASSKWEGRSRPQHF	TGTGCCAGTAGTAAATGGGAGGGCAGGTCAAGGCCCCAGCATTTT
.	TRBV2	.	TRBJ1-5	CASSEGGVQPQHF	TGTGCCAGCAGTGAAGGAGGGGTTCAGCCCCAGCATTTT
TRBD1	TRBV12-3/TRBV12-4	few	TRBJ1-1	CASSRTGGTEAFF	TGTGCCAGCAGCCGGACAGGGGGCACTGAAGCTTTCTTT
.	TRBV19	.	TRBJ1-5	CASSISGTPSNQPQHF	TGTGCCAGTAGTATTTCGGGTACCCCTAGCAATCAGCCCCAGCATTTT
.	TRBV19	.	TRBJ2-1	CASSKGNRIDEQFF	TGTGCCAGTAGTAAGGGGAACCGTATCGATGAGCAGTTCTTC
.	TRBV6-1	.	TRBJ1-2	CAARMGYTF	TGTGCCGCTCGGATGGGCTACACCTTC
TRBD1	TRBV9	.	TRBJ2-7	CASSPRQGSYEQYF	TGTGCCAGCAGCCCAAGACAGGGTTCCTACGAGCAGTACTTC
.	TRBV19	.	TRBJ1-6	CASSIGGNRNSPLHF	TGTGCCAGTAGTATAGGTGGGAATCGGAATTCACCCCTCCACTTT
.	TRBV20-1	.	TRBJ1-6	CSARDTAGDNSPLHF	TGCAGTGCTAGAGATACGGCAGGGGATAATTCACCCCTCCACTTT
.	TRBV20-1	.	TRBJ2-7	CSFSRDSYEQYF	TGCAGTTTTAGCAGGGATTCCTACGAGCAGTACTTC
.	TRBV12-3/TRBV12-4	.	TRBJ1-6	CASSLGGNSPLHF	TGTGCCAGCAGTTTAGGGGGGAATTCACCCCTCCACTTT
.	TRBV7-9	few	TRBJ1-6	CASSYNSPLHF	TGTGCCAGCAGCTACAATTCACCCCTCCACTTT
.	TRBV19	.	TRBJ1-6	CASSMNSPLHF	TGTGCCAGTAGTATGAATTCACCCCTCCACTTT
.	TRBV6-2/TRBV6-3	.	TRBJ2-7	CASSYSGDRAYEQYF	TGTGCCAGCAGTTACTCAGGGGACCGAGCCTACGAGCAGTACTTC
.	TRBV6-1	once	TRBJ2-7	CASSEAPVTAKYF	TGTGCCAGCAGTGAAGCCCCTGTCACAGCGAAGTACTTC
TRBD2	TRBV7-2	once	TRBJ2-4	CASSSNPGLAGPRAKNIQYF	TGTGCCAGCAGCTCGAATCCGGGACTAGCGGGTCCTAGAGCCAAAAACATTCAGTACTTC
.	TRBV19	few	TRBJ1-5	CASSTQGYNQPQHF	TGTGCCAGTAGTACACAGGGTTACAATCAGCCCCAGCATTTT
.	TRBV28	.	TRBJ2-2	CASSPLGRENTGELFF	TGTGCCAGCAGTCCTTTGGGGCGGGAGAACACCGGGGAGCTGTTTTTT
.	TRBV7-3	.	TRBJ2-7	CASSSPPSSEQYF	TGTGCCAGCAGCTCACCGCCGAGTTCCGAGCAGTACTTC
.	TRBV20-1	.	TRBJ1-2	CSAQQPPSNYGYTF	TGCAGTGCTCAACAGCCTCCGAGTAACTATGGCTACACCTTC
.	TRBV7-9	few	TRBJ1-2	CASSFRVDYGYTF	TGTGCCAGCAGCTTTAGAGTGGACTATGGCTACACCTTC
TRBD2	TRBV6-1	.	TRBJ2-3	CASSRGLAEITDTQYF	TGTGCCAGCAGTCGAGGACTAGCGGAAATCACAGATACGCAGTATTTT
.	TRBV5-4	.	TRBJ2-2	CASSLVGGELFF	TGTGCCAGCAGCTTGGTAGGCGGGGAGCTGTTTTTT
TRBD1	TRBV29-1	few	TRBJ1-1	CSADRGARNTEAFF	TGCAGCGCTGACAGGGGCGCTCGGAACACTGAAGCTTTCTTT